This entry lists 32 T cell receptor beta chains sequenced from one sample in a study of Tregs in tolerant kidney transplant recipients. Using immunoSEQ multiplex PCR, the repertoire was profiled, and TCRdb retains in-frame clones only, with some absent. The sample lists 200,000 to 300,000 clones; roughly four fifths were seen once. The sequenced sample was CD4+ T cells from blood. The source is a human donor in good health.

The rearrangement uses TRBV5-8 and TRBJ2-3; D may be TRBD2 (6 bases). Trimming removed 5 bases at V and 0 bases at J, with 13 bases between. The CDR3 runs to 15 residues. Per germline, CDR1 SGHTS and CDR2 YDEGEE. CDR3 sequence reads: CASSTPGTSTDTQYF. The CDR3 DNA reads TGTGCCAGCAGTACACCTGGGACTAGCACAGATACGCAGTATTTT. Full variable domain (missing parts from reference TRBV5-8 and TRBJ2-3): EAGVTQSPTHLIKTRGQQATLRCSPISGHTSVYWYQQALGLGLQFLLWYDEGEERNRGNFPPRFSGRQFPNYSSELNVNALELEDSALYLCASSTPGTSTDTQYFGPGTRLTVL.

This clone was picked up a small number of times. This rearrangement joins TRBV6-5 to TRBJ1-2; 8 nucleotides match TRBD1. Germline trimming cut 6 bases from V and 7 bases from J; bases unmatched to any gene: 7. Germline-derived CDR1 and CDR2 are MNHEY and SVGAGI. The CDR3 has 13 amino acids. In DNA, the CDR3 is TGTGCCAGCAGCTCTCAGGGGGCGGGTGGCTACACCTTC. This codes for CASSSQGAGGYTF.

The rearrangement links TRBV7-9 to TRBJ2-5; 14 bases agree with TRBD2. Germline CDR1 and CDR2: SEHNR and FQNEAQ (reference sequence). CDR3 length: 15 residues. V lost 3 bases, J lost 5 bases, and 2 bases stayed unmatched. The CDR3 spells CASSLGLAGVETQYF. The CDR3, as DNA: TGTGCCAGCAGCTTGGGACTAGCGGGAGTCGAGACCCAGTACTTC.

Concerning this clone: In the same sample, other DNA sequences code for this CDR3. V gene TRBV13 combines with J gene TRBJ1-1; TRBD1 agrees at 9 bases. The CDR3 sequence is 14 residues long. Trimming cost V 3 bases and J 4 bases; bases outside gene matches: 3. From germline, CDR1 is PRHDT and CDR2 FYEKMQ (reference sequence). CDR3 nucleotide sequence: TGTGCCAGCAGCTTCCGACAGGGGGGCACTGAAGCTTTCTTT. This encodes CASSFRQGGTEAFF.

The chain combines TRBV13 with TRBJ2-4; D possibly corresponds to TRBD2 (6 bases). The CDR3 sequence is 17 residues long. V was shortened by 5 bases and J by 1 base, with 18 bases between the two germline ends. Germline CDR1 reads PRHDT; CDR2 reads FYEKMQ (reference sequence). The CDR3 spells CASSPRSAGFAKNIQYF. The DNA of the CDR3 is TGTGCCAGCAGCCCCCGGAGCGCGGGGTTCGCCAAAAACATTCAGTACTTC.

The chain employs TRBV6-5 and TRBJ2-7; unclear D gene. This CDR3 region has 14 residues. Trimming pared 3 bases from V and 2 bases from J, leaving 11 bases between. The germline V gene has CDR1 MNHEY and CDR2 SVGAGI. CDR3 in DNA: TGTGCCAGCAGTTATTCCGACTCCACCTACGAGCAGTACTTC. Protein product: CASSYSDSTYEQYF.

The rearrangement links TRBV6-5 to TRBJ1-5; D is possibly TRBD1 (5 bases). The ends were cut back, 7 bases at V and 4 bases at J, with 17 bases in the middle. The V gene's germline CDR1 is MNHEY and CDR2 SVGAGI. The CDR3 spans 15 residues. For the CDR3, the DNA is TGTGCCAGCATGGAGCCGGGACTGTTTAATCAGCCCCAGCATTTT. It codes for CASMEPGLFNQPQHF.

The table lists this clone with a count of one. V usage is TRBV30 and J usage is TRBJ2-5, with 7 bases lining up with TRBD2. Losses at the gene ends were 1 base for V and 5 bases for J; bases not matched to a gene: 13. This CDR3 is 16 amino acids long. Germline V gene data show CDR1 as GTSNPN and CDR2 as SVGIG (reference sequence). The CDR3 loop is CAWSGWLREEAETQYF. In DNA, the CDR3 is TGTGCCTGGAGTGGCTGGTTACGGGAGGAGGCGGAGACCCAGTACTTC.

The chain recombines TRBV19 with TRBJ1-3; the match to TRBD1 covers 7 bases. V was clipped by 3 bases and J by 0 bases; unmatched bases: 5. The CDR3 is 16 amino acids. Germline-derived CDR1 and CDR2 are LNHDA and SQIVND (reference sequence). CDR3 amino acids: CASSILRTGSGNTIYF. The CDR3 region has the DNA TGTGCCAGTAGTATTCTCCGGACAGGCTCTGGAAACACCATATATTTT.

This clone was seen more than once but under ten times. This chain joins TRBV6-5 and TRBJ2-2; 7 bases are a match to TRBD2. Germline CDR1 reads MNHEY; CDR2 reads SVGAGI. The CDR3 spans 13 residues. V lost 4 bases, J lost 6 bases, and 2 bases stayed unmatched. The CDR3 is CASSWEGAGELFF. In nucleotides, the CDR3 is TGTGCCAGCAGTTGGGAGGGTGCCGGGGAGCTGTTTTTT.

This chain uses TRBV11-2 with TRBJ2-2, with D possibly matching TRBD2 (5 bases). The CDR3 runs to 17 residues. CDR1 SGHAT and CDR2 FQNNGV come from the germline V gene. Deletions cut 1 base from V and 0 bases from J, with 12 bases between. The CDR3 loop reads CASSLGPGYANTGELFF. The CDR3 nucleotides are TGTGCCAGCAGCTTAGGTCCGGGGTATGCGAACACCGGGGAGCTGTTTTTT.

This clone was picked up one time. The CDR3 here is CASSESNLAYNEQFF. In DNA, the CDR3 is TGTGCCAGCAGTGAATCTAACCTAGCTTACAATGAGCAGTTCTTC. The chain joins TRBV25-1 to TRBJ2-1, with D perhaps TRBD2 (5 bases). The V end was cut by 1 base, the J end by 4 bases, with 11 bases between. The CDR3 consists of 15 residues. Germline CDR1 MGHDK, CDR2 SYGVNS.

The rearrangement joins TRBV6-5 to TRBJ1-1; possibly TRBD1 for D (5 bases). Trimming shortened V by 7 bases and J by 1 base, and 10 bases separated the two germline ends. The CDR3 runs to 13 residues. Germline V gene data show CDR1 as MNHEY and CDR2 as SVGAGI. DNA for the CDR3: TGTGCCAGCAAAACCACAGGGAACACTGAAGCTTTCTTT. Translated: CASKTTGNTEAFF.

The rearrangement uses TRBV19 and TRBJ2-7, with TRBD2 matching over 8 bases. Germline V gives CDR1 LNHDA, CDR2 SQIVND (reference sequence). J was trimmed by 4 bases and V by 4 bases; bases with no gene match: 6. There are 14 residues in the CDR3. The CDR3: CASSRVGLVYEQYF. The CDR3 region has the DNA TGTGCCAGTAGTAGGGTGGGACTAGTTTACGAGCAGTACTTC.

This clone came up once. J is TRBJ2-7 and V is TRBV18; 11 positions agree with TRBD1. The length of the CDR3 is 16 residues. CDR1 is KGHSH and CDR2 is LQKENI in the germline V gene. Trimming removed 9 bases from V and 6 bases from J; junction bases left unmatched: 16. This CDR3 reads CASTGLAPGQGGEQYF. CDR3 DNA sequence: TGTGCCAGTACCGGCTTGGCCCCGGGACAGGGGGGCGAGCAGTACTTC.

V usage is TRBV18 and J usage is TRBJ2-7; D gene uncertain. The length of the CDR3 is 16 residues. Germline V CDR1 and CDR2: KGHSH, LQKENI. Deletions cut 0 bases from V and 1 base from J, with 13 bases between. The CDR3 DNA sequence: TGTGCCAGCTCACCACCGAATCCGCGGACGTCCTACGAGCAGTACTTC. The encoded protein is CASSPPNPRTSYEQYF.

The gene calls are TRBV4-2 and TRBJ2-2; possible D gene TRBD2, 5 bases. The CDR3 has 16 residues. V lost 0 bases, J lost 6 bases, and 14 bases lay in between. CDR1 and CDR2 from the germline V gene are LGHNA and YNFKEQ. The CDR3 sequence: CASSQERTYAAGELFF. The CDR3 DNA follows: TGTGCCAGCAGCCAAGAGCGGACTTACGCGGCCGGGGAGCTGTTTTTT.

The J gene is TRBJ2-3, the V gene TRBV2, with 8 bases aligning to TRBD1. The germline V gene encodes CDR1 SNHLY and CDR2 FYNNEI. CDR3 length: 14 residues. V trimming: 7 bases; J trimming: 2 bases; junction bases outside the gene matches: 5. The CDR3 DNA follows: TGTGCCAGCAAAAGACAGGGGCCCACAGATACGCAGTATTTT. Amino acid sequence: CASKRQGPTDTQYF.

CDR3 protein: CASSQPGNSYNEQFF. The DNA for the CDR3 is TGTGCCAGCAGCCAACCCGGGAACTCCTACAATGAGCAGTTCTTC. The V and J genes are TRBV6-6 and TRBJ2-1, with a tentative D call TRBD2 (5 bases). The CDR3 contains 15 residues. The V end was cut by 6 bases, the J end by 0 bases, with 12 bases between. Germline V lookup: CDR1 MNHNY, CDR2 SVGAGI (reference sequence).

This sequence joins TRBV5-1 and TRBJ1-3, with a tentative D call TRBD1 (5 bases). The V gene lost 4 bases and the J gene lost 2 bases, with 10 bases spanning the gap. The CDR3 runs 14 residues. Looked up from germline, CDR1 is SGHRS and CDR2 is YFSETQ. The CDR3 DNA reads TGCGCCAGCAGCCCTGGGGCAGCTGGAAACACCATATATTTT. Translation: CASSPGAAGNTIYF.

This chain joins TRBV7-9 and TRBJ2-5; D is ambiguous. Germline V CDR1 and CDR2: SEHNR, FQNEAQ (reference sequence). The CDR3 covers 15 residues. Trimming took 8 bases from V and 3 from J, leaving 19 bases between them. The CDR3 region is CASLSSLGVKETQYF. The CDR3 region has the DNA TGTGCCAGCCTGTCCAGCCTTGGGGTTAAAGAGACCCAGTACTTC.

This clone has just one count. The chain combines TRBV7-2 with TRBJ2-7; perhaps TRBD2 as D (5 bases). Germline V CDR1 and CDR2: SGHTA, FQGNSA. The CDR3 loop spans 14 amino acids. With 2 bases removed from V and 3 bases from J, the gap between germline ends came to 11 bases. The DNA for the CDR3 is TGTGCCAGCAGCTTATCTCCGGGAATCTACGAGCAGTACTTC. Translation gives CASSLSPGIYEQYF.

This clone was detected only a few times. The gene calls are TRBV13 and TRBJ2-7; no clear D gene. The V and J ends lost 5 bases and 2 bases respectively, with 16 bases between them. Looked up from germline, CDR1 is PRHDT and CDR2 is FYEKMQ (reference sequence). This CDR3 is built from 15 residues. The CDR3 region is CASSNRIGVTYEQYF. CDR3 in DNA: TGTGCCAGCAGCAACAGAATAGGCGTCACCTACGAGCAGTACTTC.

The CDR3: CASSPGQRYGYTF. For the CDR3, the DNA is TGCGCCAGCAGCCCCGGACAGCGCTATGGCTACACCTTC. V and J are TRBV4-1 and TRBJ1-2; tentative D call: TRBD1 (6 bases). V was cut by 4 bases and J by 4 bases, with 10 bases left in between. The CDR3 is made up of 13 amino acids. In germline, CDR1 is MGHRA, CDR2 YSYEKL.

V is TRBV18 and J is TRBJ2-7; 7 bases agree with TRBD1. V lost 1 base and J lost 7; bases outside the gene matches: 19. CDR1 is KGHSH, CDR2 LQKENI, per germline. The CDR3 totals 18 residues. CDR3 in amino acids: CASSPRVGLGQPRREQYF. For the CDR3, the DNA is TGTGCCAGCTCACCACGGGTTGGGTTGGGACAGCCAAGAAGGGAGCAGTACTTC.

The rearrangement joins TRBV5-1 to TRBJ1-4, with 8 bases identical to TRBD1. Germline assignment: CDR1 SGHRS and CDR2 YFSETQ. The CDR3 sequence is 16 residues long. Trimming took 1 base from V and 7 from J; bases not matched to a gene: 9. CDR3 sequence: CASSLRQGALGEKLFF. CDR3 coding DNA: TGCGCCAGCAGCTTGAGGCAGGGGGCTTTAGGTGAAAAACTGTTTTTT. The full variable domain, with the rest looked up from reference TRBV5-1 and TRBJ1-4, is KAGVTQTPRYLIKTRGQQVTLSCSPISGHRSVSWYQQTPGQGLQFLFEYFSETQRNKGNFPGRFSGRQFSNSRSEMNVSTLELGDSALYLCASSLRQGALGEKLFFGSGTQLSVL.

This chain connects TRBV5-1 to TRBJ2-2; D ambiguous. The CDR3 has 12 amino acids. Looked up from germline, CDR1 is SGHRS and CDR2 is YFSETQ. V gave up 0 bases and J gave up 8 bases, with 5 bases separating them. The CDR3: CASSLEAGELFF. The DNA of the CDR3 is TGCGCCAGCAGCTTGGAGGCGGGGGAGCTGTTTTTT.

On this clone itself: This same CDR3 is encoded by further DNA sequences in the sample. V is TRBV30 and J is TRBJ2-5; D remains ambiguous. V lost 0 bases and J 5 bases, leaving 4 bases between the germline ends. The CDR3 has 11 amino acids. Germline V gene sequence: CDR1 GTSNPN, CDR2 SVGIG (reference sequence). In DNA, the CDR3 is TGTGCCTGGAGTGTAGGGGAGACCCAGTACTTC. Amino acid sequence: CAWSVGETQYF.

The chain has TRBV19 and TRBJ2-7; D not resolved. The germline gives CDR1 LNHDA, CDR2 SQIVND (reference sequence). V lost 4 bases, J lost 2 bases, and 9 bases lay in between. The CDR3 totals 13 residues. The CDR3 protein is CASSNSITYEQYF. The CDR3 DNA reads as TGTGCCAGTAGTAACAGTATTACCTACGAGCAGTACTTC.

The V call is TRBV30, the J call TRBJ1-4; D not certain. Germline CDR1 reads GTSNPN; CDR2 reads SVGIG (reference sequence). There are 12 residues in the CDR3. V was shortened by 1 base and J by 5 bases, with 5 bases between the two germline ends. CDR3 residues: CAWSGPNEKLFF. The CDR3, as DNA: TGTGCCTGGAGTGGACCAAATGAAAAACTGTTTTTT.

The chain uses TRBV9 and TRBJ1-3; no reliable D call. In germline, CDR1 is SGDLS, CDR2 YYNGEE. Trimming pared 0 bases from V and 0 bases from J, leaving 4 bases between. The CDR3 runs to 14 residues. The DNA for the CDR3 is TGTGCCAGCAGCGTAGTGGACTCTGGAAACACCATATATTTT. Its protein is CASSVVDSGNTIYF.

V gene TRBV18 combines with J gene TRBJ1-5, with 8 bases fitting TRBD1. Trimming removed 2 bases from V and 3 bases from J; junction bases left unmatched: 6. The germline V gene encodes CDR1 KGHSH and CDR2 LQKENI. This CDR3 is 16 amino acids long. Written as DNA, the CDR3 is TGTGCCAGCTCACCAGAGGACAGGGTGGCCAATCAGCCCCAGCATTTT. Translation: CASSPEDRVANQPQHF.